Presented here are 13 T cell receptor beta chains from one specimen sequenced in a study of cytomegalovirus exposure and HLA in healthy donors. Use of 60 Vbeta and 13 Jbeta primers characterized the PCR. Produced via immunoSEQ multiplex PCR; TCRdb's table is partial and in-frame only. The sample totals 220,000 or so clones; its top ten clones hold about 1.1%. Source material: PBMCs. Receptors were obtained from a girl aged 2-15 years in good health and CMV-seropositive.

The rearrangement links TRBV2 to TRBJ2-7; TRBD2 matches at 11 bases. V dropped 11 bases and J dropped 6; count of bases not matched to a gene: 9. The germline V gene encodes CDR1 SNHLY and CDR2 FYNNEI. CDR3 length: 13 residues. The CDR3 DNA follows: TGTGCCGGCACTAGCGGGAGTTTCACCGAGCAGTACTTC. Its translation: CAGTSGSFTEQYF.

The genes are TRBV9 and TRBJ2-2; TRBD2 agrees at 8 bases. Germline V gene sequence: CDR1 SGDLS, CDR2 YYNGEE. CDR3 length: 14 amino acids. V trimming: 7 bases; J trimming: 5 bases; junction bases outside the gene matches: 7. The CDR3 nucleotides are TGTGCCAGCGGTAAGACGGGAGGGACCGGGGAGCTGTTTTTT. It specifies CASGKTGGTGELFF.

The V and J genes are TRBV5-1 and TRBJ2-1, with TRBD1 matching 7 bases. CDR1 and CDR2 (germline): SGHRS, YFSETQ. CDR3 size: 15 residues. The junction had 6 bases not matched to a gene; V was cut back by 6 bases and J by 0 bases. CDR3 nucleotide sequence: TGCGCCAGCACCCGGACAGGCGACTCCTACAATGAGCAGTTCTTC. It is translated as CASTRTGDSYNEQFF.

The chain combines TRBV19 with TRBJ1-2; maybe TRBD1 (6 bases). V lost 3 bases and J 5 bases, leaving 10 bases between the germline ends. Germline loops: CDR1 LNHDA, CDR2 SQIVND (reference sequence). This CDR3 has 13 residues. The CDR3 DNA follows: TGTGCCAGTAGTATCCAGGACAGATATGGCTACACCTTC. It specifies CASSIQDRYGYTF.

A note on this clone: This sample includes further DNA sequences coding for the same CDR3. The V gene is TRBV18, the J gene TRBJ1-1, with TRBD1 identical over 9 bases. The CDR3 is made up of 15 amino acids. Trimming cost V 3 bases and J 3 bases; bases outside gene matches: 5. Germline-derived CDR1 and CDR2 are KGHSH and LQKENI. CDR3 DNA: TGTGCCAGCTCACCCCGGACAGGGGTTGACACTGAAGCTTTCTTT. Translating gives CASSPRTGVDTEAFF.

The genes are TRBV28 and TRBJ1-1; weak D call: TRBD1 (5 bases). Per germline, CDR1 MDHEN and CDR2 SYDVKM. Trimming removed 3 bases from V and 8 bases from J, with 16 bases in between. CDR3 length equals 14 residues. CDR3 bases: TGTGCCAGCAGTTTTTCCCAGGGAACAACAGAAGCTTTCTTT. This sequence encodes CASSFSQGTTEAFF.

The chain carries TRBV9 and TRBJ2-3, with TRBD2 matching over 9 bases. Germline loops: CDR1 SGDLS, CDR2 YYNGEE. V lost 0 bases, J lost 2 bases, and 13 bases stayed unmatched. The CDR3 covers 19 residues. CDR3 DNA sequence: TGTGCCAGCAGCGTAGCTCTCCTTAGCGGGAGCGGGATCACAGATACGCAGTATTTT. Its protein is CASSVALLSGSGITDTQYF.

The rearrangement joins TRBV29-1 to TRBJ2-3; 9 bases are a match to TRBD1. Germline assignment: CDR1 SQVTM and CDR2 ANQGSEA. Unmatched junction bases numbered 6, after V lost 6 bases and J lost 5 bases. CDR3 size: 13 residues. CDR3 in DNA: TGCAGCGTGGGGACAGGGTCGGGAGATACGCAGTATTTT. Encoded protein: CSVGTGSGDTQYF.

This chain connects TRBV10-3 to TRBJ2-3; 10 bases are shared with TRBD1. V was pared by 3 bases and J by 4 bases, with 1 base of the junction left unmatched. The germline V gene has CDR1 ENHRY and CDR2 SYGVKD. The CDR3 is 14 amino acids. The CDR3 region is CAISDGTGADTQYF. In DNA form, the CDR3 reads TGTGCCATCAGTGACGGGACAGGGGCAGATACGCAGTATTTT.

V is TRBV5-8 and J is TRBJ2-3; 7 positions agree with TRBD2. The CDR3 spans 15 residues. Germline CDR1 SGHTS, CDR2 YDEGEE. With 3 bases clipped from V and 2 bases from J, the junction kept 6 bases outside the gene matches. This CDR3 reads CASSWESGTTDTQYF. The CDR3 coding sequence is TGTGCCAGCAGCTGGGAAAGCGGGACCACAGATACGCAGTATTTT.

The chain uses TRBV5-1 and TRBJ2-1; a weak D match, TRBD2 (5 bases). V shed 2 bases and J shed 2 bases, with 8 bases lying between them. This CDR3 region has 14 residues. Germline loops: CDR1 SGHRS, CDR2 YFSETQ. The CDR3 DNA sequence: TGCGCCAGCAGCTTCTGGACTCCCTACAATGAGCAGTTCTTC. Translated, it gives CASSFWTPYNEQFF.

The J gene is TRBJ2-7, the V gene TRBV2; D unresolved. Trimming cost V 1 base and J 11 bases, with 9 bases left between them. The CDR3 spans 11 residues. Germline V lookup: CDR1 SNHLY, CDR2 FYNNEI. CDR3 nucleotide sequence: TGTGCCAGCAGTGAAGGTCTACCAAAGTACTTC. It yields the protein CASSEGLPKYF.

Concerning this clone itself: Germline is not matched at one junction end, which may reflect a read error. Distinct nucleotide sequences in the sample also encode this CDR3. The chain links TRBV28 to TRBJ1-5; D gene ambiguous. The germline V gene encodes CDR1 MDHEN and CDR2 SYDVKM. The CDR3 has 13 residues. The DNA of the CDR3 is TGTGCCAGCAGCCCGGGGAGCAATCAGCCCCAACATTTT. Translated, it gives CASSPGSNQPQHF.